The T cell receptor (beta chain) described here comes from a study of glioma-infiltrating T cells. Study overall: WHO grade II oligodendrogliomas or astrocytomas, plus non-recurrent WHO grade IV glioblastomas, were sampled.

Using RNA template, CDR3s of TCR alpha and beta were amplified with iRepertoire arm-PCR. MiXCR, applied by TCRdb to the multiplex PCR reads, yields one record per CDR3 protein. The sample includes around 350,000 distinct CDR3 sequences, 41% seen only once; the top ten take around 13%. Study findings and constraints: Tissue-blood divergence was below expectation in non-neoplastic patients, above in gliomas.

There are a few counts of this clonotype. As yet, its antigen is unknown. The V gene lost 2 bases and the J gene lost 10 bases, with 9 bases spanning the gap. The CDR3 length is 13 residues. The J gene is TRBJ1-6, the V gene TRBV12-3 or TRBV12-4; D gene ambiguous. The TCR comes from a human donor with low-grade glioma or glioblastoma, undergoing nonglioma brain surgery, or in good health (not recorded which). The sequenced sample consisted of glioma tissue, nonneoplastic brain tissue, or PBMCs (not recorded which). The CDR3 region has the DNA TGTGCCAGCAGTTTACTTGCAGAGTCACCCCTCCACTTT. Its protein product is CASSLLAESPLHF.